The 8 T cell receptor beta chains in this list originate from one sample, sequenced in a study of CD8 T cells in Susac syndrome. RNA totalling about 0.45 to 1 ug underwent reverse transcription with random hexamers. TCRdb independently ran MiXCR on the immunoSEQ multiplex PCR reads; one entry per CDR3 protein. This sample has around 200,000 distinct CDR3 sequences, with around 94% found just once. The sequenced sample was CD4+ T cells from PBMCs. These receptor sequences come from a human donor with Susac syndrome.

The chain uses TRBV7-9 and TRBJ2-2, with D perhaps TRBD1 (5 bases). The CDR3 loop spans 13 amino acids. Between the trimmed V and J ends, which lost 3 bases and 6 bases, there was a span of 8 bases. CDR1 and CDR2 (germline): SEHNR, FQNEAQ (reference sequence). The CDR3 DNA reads TGTGCCAGCAGCTTCAGGGTTGCCGGGGAGCTGTTTTTT. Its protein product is CASSFRVAGELFF. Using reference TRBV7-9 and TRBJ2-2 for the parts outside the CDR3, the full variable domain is DTGVSQNPRHKITKRGQNVTFRCDPISEHNRLYWYRQTLGQGPEFLTYFQNEAQLEKSRLLSDRFSAERPKGSFSTLEIQRTEQGDSAMYLCASSFRVAGELFFGEGSRLTVL.

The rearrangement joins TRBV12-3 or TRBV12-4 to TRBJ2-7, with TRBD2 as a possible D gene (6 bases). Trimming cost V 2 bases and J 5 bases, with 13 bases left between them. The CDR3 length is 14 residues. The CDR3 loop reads CASSLRETRNEQYF. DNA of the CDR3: TGTGCCAGCAGTTTACGCGAGACTAGAAACGAGCAGTACTTC.

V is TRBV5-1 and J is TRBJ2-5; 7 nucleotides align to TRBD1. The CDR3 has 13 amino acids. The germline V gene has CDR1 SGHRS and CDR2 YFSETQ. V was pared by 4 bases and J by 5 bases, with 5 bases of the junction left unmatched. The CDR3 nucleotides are TGCGCCAGCAGCCTCCAACAGGGGGAGACCCAGTACTTC. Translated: CASSLQQGETQYF. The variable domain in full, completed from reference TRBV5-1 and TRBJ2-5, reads KAGVTQTPRYLIKTRGQQVTLSCSPISGHRSVSWYQQTPGQGLQFLFEYFSETQRNKGNFPGRFSGRQFSNSRSEMNVSTLELGDSALYLCASSLQQGETQYFGPGTRLLVL.

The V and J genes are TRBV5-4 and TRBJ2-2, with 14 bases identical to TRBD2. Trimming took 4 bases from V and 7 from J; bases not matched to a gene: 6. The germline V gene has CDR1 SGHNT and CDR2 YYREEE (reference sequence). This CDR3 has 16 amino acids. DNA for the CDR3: TGTGCCAGCAGCGAGGGACTAGCGGGAGCGAACGGGGAGCTGTTTTTT. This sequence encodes CASSEGLAGANGELFF.

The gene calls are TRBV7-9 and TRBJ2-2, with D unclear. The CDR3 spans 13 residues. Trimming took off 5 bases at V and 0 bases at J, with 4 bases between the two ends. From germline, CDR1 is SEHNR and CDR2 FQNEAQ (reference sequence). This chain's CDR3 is CASSAANTGELFF. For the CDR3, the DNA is TGTGCCAGCAGCGCCGCGAACACCGGGGAGCTGTTTTTT.

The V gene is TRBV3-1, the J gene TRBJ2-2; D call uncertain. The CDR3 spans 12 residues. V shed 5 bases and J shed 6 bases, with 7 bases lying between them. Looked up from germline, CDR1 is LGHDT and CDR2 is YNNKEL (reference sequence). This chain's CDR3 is CASSAVAGELFF. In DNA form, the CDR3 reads TGTGCCAGCAGCGCGGTAGCCGGGGAGCTGTTTTTT.

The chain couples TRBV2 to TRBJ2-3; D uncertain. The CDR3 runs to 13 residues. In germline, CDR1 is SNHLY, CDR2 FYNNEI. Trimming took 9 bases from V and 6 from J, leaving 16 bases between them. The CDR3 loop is CARMPLLGDTQYF. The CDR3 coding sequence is TGTGCCAGAATGCCCCTTCTTGGTGATACGCAGTATTTT.

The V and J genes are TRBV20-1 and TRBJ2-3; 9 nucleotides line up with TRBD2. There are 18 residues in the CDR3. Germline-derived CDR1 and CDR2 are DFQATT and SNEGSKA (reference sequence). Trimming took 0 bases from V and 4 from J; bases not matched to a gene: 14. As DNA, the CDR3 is TGCAGTGCTAGAGAGGCGGTTGGGCTAGCGGGAAGTCCAGATACGCAGTATTTT. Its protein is CSAREAVGLAGSPDTQYF.